This T cell receptor beta chain was observed in a study of shared clonotypes between healthy human individuals. The study drew its donors from healthy HIV-negative adults without recent acute infections or vaccinations. Of note for this clone: Distinct nucleotide sequences in the sample also encode this CDR3.

The CDR3 has 11 residues. V was cut by 1 base and J by 4 bases, with 2 bases left in between. Germline V gene lookup returns CDR1 MNHNS and CDR2 SASEGT. The authors loaded around 220 ng DNA, 25,000 to 30,000 T cell genomes, into sorted-subset replicate PCRs. In the original analysis: ImmunoSEQ yielded junction-only sequences lacking quality scores, so filtering differed. Clones were read by immunoSEQ multiplex PCR, and TCRdb kept only the in-frame ones, dropping some. V and J calls and clone size are copied from that table; D and trimming were computed from the DNA. The repertoire consists of approximately 98,000 clones, with 55% to 70% occurring once and the leading ten covering more than 20%.

This chain connects TRBV6-1 to TRBJ2-7, with unresolved D. Sequenced sample: memory CD8+ T cells sorted from blood. Subset specified: CD45RO+ cells pooled with CCR7-negative TemRA cells. This clonotype was obtained from a woman aged 25 to 39 in good health. CDR3 in amino acids: CASSEGYEQYF. The CDR3 bases are TGTGCCAGCAGTGAAGGGTACGAGCAGTACTTC.